The 24 T cell receptor beta chains given below trace back to one sample, sequenced in a study of T cells in Graves' hyperthyroidism and ophthalmopathy. What was amplified from RNA transcripts were TCR beta CDR3 regions. TCR CDR3 underwent first-round RT-PCR with the HTBI primer set. From the multiplex PCR reads, TCRdb called clonotypes with MiXCR, one entry per CDR3 protein. The table shows roughly 510,000 distinct CDR3 sequences, with roughly 20% occurring only once. The specimen sequenced was blood. These receptors were collected from a man between 18 and 35 years old with Graves' hyperthyroidism.

This clonotype was found a few times. The chain is built from TRBV20-1 and TRBJ2-7; D call uncertain. The germline V gene has CDR1 DFQATT and CDR2 SNEGSKA (reference sequence). This CDR3 comprises 11 residues. Trimming removed 4 bases from V and 6 bases from J, with 10 bases in between. CDR3 residues: CSATPLIEQYF. CDR3 in DNA: TGCAGTGCTACACCCCTAATCGAGCAGTACTTC.

The chain combines TRBV5-1 with TRBJ1-6, with 10 bases identical to TRBD1. From germline, CDR1 is SGHRS and CDR2 YFSETQ. V was clipped by 0 bases and J by 9 bases; unmatched bases: 3. This CDR3 comprises 15 residues. CDR3 residues: CASSLAGQGRSPLHF. CDR3 bases: TGCGCCAGCAGCTTGGCGGGACAGGGGCGTTCACCCCTCCACTTT.

This clonotype showed up just a few times. The V call is TRBV11-1, the J call TRBJ2-7, with a tentative D call TRBD2 (6 bases). The V end lost 1 base, the J end lost 7 bases, and 26 bases lay between the germline ends. The CDR3 sequence is 18 residues long. CDR1 SGHAT and CDR2 FQDESV come from the germline V gene (reference sequence). CDR3 sequence: CASSLGDTGSPSIWEQYF. The CDR3 nucleotides are TGTGCCAGCAGCTTAGGCGACACCGGGAGCCCCAGTATTTGGGAGCAGTACTTC.

This clonotype was picked up many times. This chain connects TRBV12-3 or TRBV12-4 to TRBJ1-1; D possibly corresponds to TRBD1 (6 bases). Trimming shortened V by 7 bases and J by 6 bases, and 15 bases separated the two germline ends. This CDR3 region has 13 residues. The CDR3 region has the DNA TGTGCCAGCACCTTAGGTGGGGGCGCTGAAGCTTTCTTT. Translation: CASTLGGGAEAFF.

This clonotype was seen repeatedly, ten times or more. This chain connects TRBV4-1 to TRBJ2-7; D is tentatively TRBD1 or TRBD2 (5 bases each). The germline gives CDR1 MGHRA, CDR2 YSYEKL. V lost 1 base, J lost 2 bases, and 9 bases lay in between. CDR3 size: 14 residues. CDR3 protein: CASSQAGLPYEQYF. As DNA, the CDR3 is TGCGCCAGCAGCCAAGCGGGGCTCCCCTACGAGCAGTACTTC.

This clonotype was recorded at least ten times. This chain connects TRBV7-9 to TRBJ2-5; 9 nucleotides match TRBD2. The trim removed 5 bases at V and 5 bases at J, leaving 12 bases unmatched. The CDR3 runs 16 residues. The V gene's germline CDR1 is SEHNR and CDR2 FQNEAQ (reference sequence). The CDR3 loop reads CASSASGGTGGETQYF. DNA of the CDR3: TGTGCCAGCAGCGCCAGCGGGGGGACCGGCGGGGAGACCCAGTACTTC.

This clonotype was counted at least ten times. With a much larger clone just one base away, this may be a read error. The J gene is TRBJ1-1, the V gene TRBV2; D not resolved. Trimming left V 6 bases short and J 1 base short, with 3 bases between. The CDR3 loop spans 11 amino acids. CDR1 and CDR2 from the germline V gene are SNHLY and FYNNEI. The CDR3: CASRPNTEAFF. The CDR3 nucleotides read TGTGCCAGCAGACCGAACACTGAAGCTTTCTTT.

This clonotype has ten or more counts. The V call is TRBV5-1, the J call TRBJ1-5; D gene unclear. The ends were cut back, 8 bases at V and 9 bases at J, with 9 bases in the middle. The CDR3 runs 10 residues. Per germline, CDR1 SGHRS and CDR2 YFSETQ. DNA for the CDR3: TGCGCCAGTCAGACTCGGCCCCAGCATTTT. Its protein product is CASQTRPQHF.

This clonotype showed up many times. The chain uses TRBV20-1 and TRBJ2-7; D not certain. The CDR3 spans 13 residues. In germline, CDR1 is DFQATT, CDR2 SNEGSKA (reference sequence). V was cut by 1 base and J by 6 bases, with 13 bases left in between. CDR3: CSARGFGETEQYF. CDR3 in DNA: TGCAGTGCTAGAGGCTTTGGGGAAACCGAGCAGTACTTC.

The chain recombines TRBV3-1 with TRBJ1-1; no clear D. Germline CDR1 is LGHDT and CDR2 is YNNKEL (reference sequence). The CDR3 length is 14 residues. V was shortened by 0 bases and J by 7 bases, with 12 bases between the two germline ends. CDR3 sequence reads: CASSQEMVGGEAFF. The CDR3 coding sequence is TGTGCCAGCAGCCAAGAGATGGTCGGCGGTGAAGCTTTCTTT.

This clonotype was observed many times. The V call is TRBV7-7, the J call TRBJ2-7; D is possibly TRBD2 (6 bases). This CDR3 is built from 14 residues. Germline loops: CDR1 SSHAT, CDR2 FNYEAQ (reference sequence). Trimming took 5 bases from V and 2 from J, leaving 13 bases between them. In DNA form, the CDR3 reads TGTGCCAGCAGCCCCGGGGGTTCAGCCTACGAGCAGTACTTC. Amino acid sequence: CASSPGGSAYEQYF.

This clonotype was seen repeatedly, ten times or more. This rearrangement joins TRBV19 to TRBJ1-1; D perhaps matches TRBD1 (5 bases). V lost 8 bases and J 4 bases, leaving 14 bases between the germline ends. The CDR3 consists of 13 residues. Germline lookup yields CDR1 LNHDA and CDR2 SQIVND (reference sequence). The DNA of the CDR3 is TGTGCCAGTGGTCCGGGACTTTTCACTGAAGCTTTCTTT. Residues: CASGPGLFTEAFF.

This clonotype was observed a handful of times. The chain employs TRBV6-4 and TRBJ2-2; D uncertain. Germline V gives CDR1 MRHNA, CDR2 SNTAGT. V gave up 11 bases and J gave up 1 base, with 8 bases separating them. This CDR3 comprises 12 residues. CDR3 protein: CAAALNTGELFF. The CDR3 DNA sequence: TGTGCCGCGGCCCTGAACACCGGGGAGCTGTTTTTT.

This chain uses TRBV29-1 with TRBJ2-2; D remains unclear. Germline V lookup: CDR1 SQVTM, CDR2 ANQGSEA. Trimming removed 4 bases at V and 3 bases at J, with 6 bases between. This CDR3 contains 12 residues. The CDR3 here is CSVALYTGELFF. Written as DNA, the CDR3 is TGCAGCGTTGCCCTCTACACCGGGGAGCTGTTTTTT.

This clonotype was detected only a few times. This chain links TRBV6-2 or TRBV6-3 with TRBJ2-7; 7 bases fit TRBD2. Germline V gene lookup returns CDR1 MNHEY and CDR2 SVGEGT. The CDR3 has 14 residues. J lost 5 bases, V lost 1 base, and 5 bases had no gene match. CDR3 loop: CASSYFAAGDEQYF. The CDR3 DNA follows: TGTGCCAGCAGTTACTTCGCGGCGGGGGACGAGCAGTACTTC.

This clonotype came up a few times. This rearrangement joins TRBV7-2 to TRBJ1-2; D remains ambiguous. Germline CDR1 reads SGHTA; CDR2 reads FQGNSA. The CDR3 runs 15 residues. Trimming shortened V by 4 bases and J by 6 bases, and 18 bases separated the two germline ends. The CDR3 spells CASSSTYERLDGYTF. For the CDR3, the DNA is TGTGCCAGCAGCTCAACCTACGAACGGTTGGATGGCTACACCTTC.

The table lists this clonotype with many counts. A read error may be the cause here, since a much bigger clone is one base away. The rearrangement uses TRBV12-3 or TRBV12-4 and TRBJ1-1; D call uncertain. V lost 7 bases and J 3 bases, leaving 15 bases between the germline ends. This CDR3 comprises 14 residues. The CDR3 spells CASIPGRLDTEAFF. The DNA of the CDR3 is TGTGCCAGCATCCCGGGGAGGTTGGACACTGAAGCTTTCTTT.

This clonotype occurred many times. One junction end disagrees with the germline gene, perhaps due to a read error. For the CDR3, the DNA is TGTGCCAGCATCTCCCCCGGGGATTCGAACACTGAAGCTTCCTTT. This codes for CASISPGDSNTEASF. This sequence joins TRBV28 and TRBJ1-1, with D unclear. Germline V gene sequence: CDR1 MDHEN, CDR2 SYDVKM. This CDR3 is 15 amino acids long.

The chain joins TRBV12-3 or TRBV12-4 to TRBJ1-2, with D possibly TRBD1 on 5 matching bases. V shed 4 bases and J shed 4 bases, with 10 bases lying between them. This CDR3 has 13 amino acids. The DNA of the CDR3 is TGTGCCAGCAGTTGGGGCGGGCCCTATGGCTACACCTTC. This gives the protein CASSWGGPYGYTF.

This clonotype was seen a handful of times. DNA of the CDR3: TGCAGCGTTGAAGGCAGTTATAAAGGGTATGGCTACACCTTC. Translation gives CSVEGSYKGYGYTF. The chain carries TRBV29-1 and TRBJ1-2; D not resolved. The ends were cut back, 1 base at V and 5 bases at J, with 14 bases in the middle. The CDR3 loop spans 14 amino acids. Germline loops: CDR1 SQVTM, CDR2 ANQGSEA.

This clonotype was seen a handful of times. V and J are TRBV6-5 and TRBJ2-7; D might be TRBD1 (5 bases). V lost 0 bases, J lost 6 bases, and 12 bases lay in between. The CDR3 length is 14 residues. Germline V CDR1 and CDR2: MNHEY, SVGAGI. The CDR3 region is CASSYSGQGGEQYF. CDR3 nucleotide sequence: TGTGCCAGCAGTTACTCCGGGCAGGGCGGCGAGCAGTACTTC.

This clonotype was observed a few times. V and J are TRBV19 and TRBJ2-7; a possible D gene is TRBD1 (6 bases). CDR1 is LNHDA and CDR2 is SQIVND in the germline V gene (reference sequence). The length of the CDR3 is 15 residues. Trimming took off 3 bases at V and 3 bases at J, with 15 bases between the two ends. CDR3 coding DNA: TGTGCCAGTAGTATTCGACAGGCCGTATTCTACGAGCAGTACTTC. This sequence encodes CASSIRQAVFYEQYF.

This clonotype was observed many times. The chain recombines TRBV12-5 with TRBJ1-2; D is possibly TRBD1 (6 bases). Germline CDR1 LGHNT, CDR2 FRNRAP. The CDR3 is 16 amino acids. The ends were cut back, 3 bases at V and 6 bases at J, with 20 bases in the middle. In DNA form, the CDR3 reads TGTGCTAGTGGTTTTTCGGGAGGGCACAGGGAGAATGGCTACACCTTC. Protein product: CASGFSGGHRENGYTF.

The chain couples TRBV6-2 or TRBV6-3 to TRBJ1-2, with D maybe TRBD1 (6 bases). There are 15 residues in the CDR3. CDR1 and CDR2 (germline): MNHEY, SVGEGT. The V and J ends lost 2 bases and 5 bases respectively, with 15 bases between them. The chain's CDR3 is CASSYDDRLLYGYTF. CDR3 coding DNA: TGTGCCAGCAGTTACGACGACAGGCTGCTATATGGCTACACCTTC.